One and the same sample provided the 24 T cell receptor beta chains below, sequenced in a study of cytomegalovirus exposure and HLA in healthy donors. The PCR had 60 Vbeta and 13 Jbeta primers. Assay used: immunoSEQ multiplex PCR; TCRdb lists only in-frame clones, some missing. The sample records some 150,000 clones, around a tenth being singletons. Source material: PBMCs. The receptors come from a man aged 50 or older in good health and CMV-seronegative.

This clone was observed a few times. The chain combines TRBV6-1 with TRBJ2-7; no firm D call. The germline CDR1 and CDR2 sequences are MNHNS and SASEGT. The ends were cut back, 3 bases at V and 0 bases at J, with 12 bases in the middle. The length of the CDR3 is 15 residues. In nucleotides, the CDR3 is TGTGCCAGCAGTGAGAGTTGGGCGCTCTCCTACGAGCAGTACTTC. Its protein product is CASSESWALSYEQYF.

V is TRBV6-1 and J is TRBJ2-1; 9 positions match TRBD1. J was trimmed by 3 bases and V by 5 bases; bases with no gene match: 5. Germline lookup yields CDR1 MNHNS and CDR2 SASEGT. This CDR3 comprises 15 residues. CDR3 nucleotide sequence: TGTGCCAGCAGTCGAAGGACAGGGGACTACAATGAGCAGTTCTTC. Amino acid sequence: CASSRRTGDYNEQFF.

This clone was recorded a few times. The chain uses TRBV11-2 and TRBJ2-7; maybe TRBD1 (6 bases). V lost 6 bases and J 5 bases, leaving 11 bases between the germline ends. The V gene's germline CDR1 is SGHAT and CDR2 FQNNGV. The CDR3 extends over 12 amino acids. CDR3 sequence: CASRMTGNEQYF. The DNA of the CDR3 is TGTGCCAGCAGGATGACAGGCAACGAGCAGTACTTC.

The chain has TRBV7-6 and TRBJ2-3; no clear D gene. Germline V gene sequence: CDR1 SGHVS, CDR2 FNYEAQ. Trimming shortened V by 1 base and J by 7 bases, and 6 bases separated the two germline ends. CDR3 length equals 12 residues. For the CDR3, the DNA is TGTGCCAGCAGCTTAGAGAGGAATACGCAGTATTTT. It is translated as CASSLERNTQYF.

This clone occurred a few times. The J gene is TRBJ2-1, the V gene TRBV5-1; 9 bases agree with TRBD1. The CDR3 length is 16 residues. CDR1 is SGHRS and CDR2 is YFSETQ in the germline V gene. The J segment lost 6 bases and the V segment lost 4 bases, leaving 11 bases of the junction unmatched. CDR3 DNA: TGCGCCAGCAGCCTCCTTACCGGGACAGGGCTCAATGAGCAGTTCTTC. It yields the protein CASSLLTGTGLNEQFF.

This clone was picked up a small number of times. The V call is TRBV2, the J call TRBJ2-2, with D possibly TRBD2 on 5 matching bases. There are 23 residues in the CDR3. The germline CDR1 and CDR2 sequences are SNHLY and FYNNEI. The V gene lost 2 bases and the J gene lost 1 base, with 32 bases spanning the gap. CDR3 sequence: CASSEPGSGIPIPPTENTGELFF. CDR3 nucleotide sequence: TGTGCCAGCAGTGAACCGGGGTCAGGCATACCCATCCCCCCTACGGAGAACACCGGGGAGCTGTTTTTT.

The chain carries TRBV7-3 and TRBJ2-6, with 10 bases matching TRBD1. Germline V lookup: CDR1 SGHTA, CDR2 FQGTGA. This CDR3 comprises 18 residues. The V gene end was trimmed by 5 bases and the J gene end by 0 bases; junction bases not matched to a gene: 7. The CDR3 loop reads CASSPGTGDNSGANVLTF. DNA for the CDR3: TGTGCCAGCAGCCCCGGGACAGGGGATAACTCTGGGGCCAACGTCCTGACTTTC.

CDR3 sequence reads: CASSGTKNTGELFF. Written as DNA, the CDR3 is TGTGCCAGCAGCGGGACAAAGAACACCGGGGAGCTGTTTTTT. The rearrangement links TRBV7-6 to TRBJ2-2; D might be TRBD1 (6 bases). The V end lost 5 bases, the J end lost 1 base, and 8 bases lay between the germline ends. The CDR3 extends over 14 amino acids. The germline V gene has CDR1 SGHVS and CDR2 FNYEAQ.

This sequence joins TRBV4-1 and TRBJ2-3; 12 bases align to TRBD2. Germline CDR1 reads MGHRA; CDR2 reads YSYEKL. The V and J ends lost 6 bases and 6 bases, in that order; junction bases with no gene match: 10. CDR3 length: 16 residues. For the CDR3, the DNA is TGCGCCAGCAGTCGAAGTACTAGCGGGGGGAGGGATACGCAGTATTTT. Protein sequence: CASSRSTSGGRDTQYF.

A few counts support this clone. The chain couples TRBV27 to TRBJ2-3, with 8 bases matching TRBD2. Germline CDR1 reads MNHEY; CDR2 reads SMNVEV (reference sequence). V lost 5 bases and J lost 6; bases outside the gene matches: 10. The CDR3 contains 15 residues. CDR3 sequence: CASSAIAGIGDTQYF. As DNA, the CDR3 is TGTGCCAGCAGTGCGATAGCGGGGATAGGGGATACGCAGTATTTT.

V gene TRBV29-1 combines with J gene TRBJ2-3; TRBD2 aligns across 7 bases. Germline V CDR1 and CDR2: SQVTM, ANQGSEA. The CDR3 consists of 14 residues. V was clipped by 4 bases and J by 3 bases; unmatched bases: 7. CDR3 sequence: CSVGGGVSTDTQYF. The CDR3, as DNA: TGCAGCGTTGGCGGGGGAGTAAGTACAGATACGCAGTATTTT.

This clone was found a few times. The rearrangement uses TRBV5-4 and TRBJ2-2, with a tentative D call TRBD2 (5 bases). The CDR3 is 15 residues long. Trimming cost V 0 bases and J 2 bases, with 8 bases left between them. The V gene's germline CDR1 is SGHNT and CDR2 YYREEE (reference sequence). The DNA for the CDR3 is TGTGCCAGCAGCTTGGATCGGGGTAACACCGGGGAGCTGTTTTTT. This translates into CASSLDRGNTGELFF.

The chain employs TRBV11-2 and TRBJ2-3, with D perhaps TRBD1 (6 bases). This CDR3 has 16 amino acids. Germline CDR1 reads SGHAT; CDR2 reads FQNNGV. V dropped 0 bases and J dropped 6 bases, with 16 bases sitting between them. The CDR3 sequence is CASSLDMSGVSDTQYF. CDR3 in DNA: TGTGCCAGCAGCTTAGATATGTCAGGGGTATCGGATACGCAGTATTTT.

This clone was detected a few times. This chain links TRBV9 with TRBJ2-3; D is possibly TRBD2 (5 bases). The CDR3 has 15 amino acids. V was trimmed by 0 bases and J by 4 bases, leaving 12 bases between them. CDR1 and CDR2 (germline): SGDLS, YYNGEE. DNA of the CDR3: TGTGCCAGCAGCGTAGCCCTGGGTAGCGCAGATACGCAGTATTTT. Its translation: CASSVALGSADTQYF. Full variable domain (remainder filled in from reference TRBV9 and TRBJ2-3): DSGVTQTPKHLITATGQRVTLRCSPRSGDLSVYWYQQSLDQGLQFLIQYYNGEERAKGNILERFSAQQFPDLHSELNLSSLELGDSALYFCASSVALGSADTQYFGPGTRLTVL.

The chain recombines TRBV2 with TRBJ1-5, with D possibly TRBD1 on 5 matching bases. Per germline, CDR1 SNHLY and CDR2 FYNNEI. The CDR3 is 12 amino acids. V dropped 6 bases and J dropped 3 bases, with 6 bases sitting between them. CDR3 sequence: CASSRDNQPQHF. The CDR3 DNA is TGTGCCAGCAGCAGGGACAATCAGCCCCAGCATTTT.

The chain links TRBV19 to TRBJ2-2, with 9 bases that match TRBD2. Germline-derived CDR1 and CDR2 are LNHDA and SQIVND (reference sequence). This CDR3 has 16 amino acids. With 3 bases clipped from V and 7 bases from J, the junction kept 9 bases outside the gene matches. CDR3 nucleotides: TGTGCCAGTAGTATTTTTTCCCTAGCGGGATTCGGGGAGCTGTTTTTT. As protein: CASSIFSLAGFGELFF.

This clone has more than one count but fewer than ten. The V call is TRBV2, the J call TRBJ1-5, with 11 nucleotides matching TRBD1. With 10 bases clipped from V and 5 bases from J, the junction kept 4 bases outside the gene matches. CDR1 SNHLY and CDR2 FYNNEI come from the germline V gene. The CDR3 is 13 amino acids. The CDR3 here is CATGTGGDQPQHF. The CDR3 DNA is TGTGCCACCGGGACAGGGGGAGATCAGCCCCAGCATTTT. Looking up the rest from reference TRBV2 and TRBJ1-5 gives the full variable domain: EPEVTQTPSHQVTQMGQEVILRCVPISNHLYFYWYRQILGQKVEFLVSFYNNEISEKSEIFDDQFSVERPDGSNFTLKIRSTKLEDSAMYFCATGTGGDQPQHFGDGTRLSIL.

CDR3 protein: CSVVSWARQGGETQYF. Written as DNA, the CDR3 is TGCAGCGTTGTGTCTTGGGCCAGACAGGGGGGAGAGACCCAGTACTTC. The rearrangement uses TRBV29-1 and TRBJ2-5; TRBD1 matches 9 bases. The ends lost 4 bases at V and 4 bases at J; junction bases unmatched: 13. Per the germline V gene, CDR1 is SQVTM and CDR2 is ANQGSEA. CDR3 length: 16 residues.

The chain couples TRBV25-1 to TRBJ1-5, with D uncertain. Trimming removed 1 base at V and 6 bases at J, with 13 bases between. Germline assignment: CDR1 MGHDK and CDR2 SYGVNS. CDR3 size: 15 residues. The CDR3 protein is CASSESEGIGQPQHF. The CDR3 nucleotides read TGTGCCAGCAGTGAATCCGAGGGAATCGGTCAGCCCCAGCATTTT.

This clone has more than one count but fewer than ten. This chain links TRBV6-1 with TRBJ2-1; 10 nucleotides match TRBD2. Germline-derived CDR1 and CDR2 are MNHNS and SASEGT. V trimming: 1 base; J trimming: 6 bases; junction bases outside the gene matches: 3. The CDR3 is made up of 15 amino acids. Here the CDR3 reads CASSEEGLAINEQFF. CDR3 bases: TGTGCCAGCAGTGAAGAGGGACTAGCGATCAATGAGCAGTTCTTC.

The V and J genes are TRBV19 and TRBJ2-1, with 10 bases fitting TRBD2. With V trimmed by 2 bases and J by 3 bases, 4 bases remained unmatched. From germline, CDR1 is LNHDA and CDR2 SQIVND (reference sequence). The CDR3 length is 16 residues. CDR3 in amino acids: CASSIMPSGSYNEQFF. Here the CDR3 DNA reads TGTGCCAGTAGTATAATGCCTAGCGGGAGCTACAATGAGCAGTTCTTC.

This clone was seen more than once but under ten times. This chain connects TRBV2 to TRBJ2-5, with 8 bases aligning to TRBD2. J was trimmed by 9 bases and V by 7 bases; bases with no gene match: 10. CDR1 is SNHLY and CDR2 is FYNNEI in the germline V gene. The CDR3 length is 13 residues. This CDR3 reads CASNGAGGGAQYF. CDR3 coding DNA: TGTGCCAGCAACGGGGCGGGAGGCGGGGCCCAGTACTTC.

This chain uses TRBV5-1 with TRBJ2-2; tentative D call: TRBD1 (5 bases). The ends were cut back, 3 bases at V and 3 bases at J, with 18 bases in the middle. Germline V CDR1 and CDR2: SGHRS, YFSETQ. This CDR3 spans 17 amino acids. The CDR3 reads CASSSPTDSQYTGELFF. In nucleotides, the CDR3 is TGCGCCAGCAGCTCACCAACAGACAGCCAGTACACCGGGGAGCTGTTTTTT.

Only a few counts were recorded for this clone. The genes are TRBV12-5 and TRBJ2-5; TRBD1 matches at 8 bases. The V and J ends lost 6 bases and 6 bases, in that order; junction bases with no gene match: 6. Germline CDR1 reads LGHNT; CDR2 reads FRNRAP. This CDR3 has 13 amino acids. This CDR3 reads CASGPGGAQTQYF. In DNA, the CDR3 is TGTGCTAGTGGCCCAGGGGGCGCACAGACCCAGTACTTC.